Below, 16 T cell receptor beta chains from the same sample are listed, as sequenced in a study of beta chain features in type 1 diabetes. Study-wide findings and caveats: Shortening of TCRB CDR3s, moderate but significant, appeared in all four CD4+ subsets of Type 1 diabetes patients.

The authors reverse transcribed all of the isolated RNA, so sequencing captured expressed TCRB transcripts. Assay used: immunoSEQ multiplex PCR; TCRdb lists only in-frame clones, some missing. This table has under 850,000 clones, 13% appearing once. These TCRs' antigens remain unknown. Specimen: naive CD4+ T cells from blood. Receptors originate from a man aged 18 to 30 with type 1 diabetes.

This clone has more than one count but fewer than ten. The CDR3, as DNA: TGTGCCATCCATGGTAGGGGCACAGATACGCAGTATTTT. It is translated as CAIHGRGTDTQYF. V gene TRBV10-3 combines with J gene TRBJ2-3, with unresolved D. V lost 8 bases, J lost 1 base, and 10 bases lay in between. This CDR3 spans 13 amino acids. Germline CDR1 ENHRY, CDR2 SYGVKD.

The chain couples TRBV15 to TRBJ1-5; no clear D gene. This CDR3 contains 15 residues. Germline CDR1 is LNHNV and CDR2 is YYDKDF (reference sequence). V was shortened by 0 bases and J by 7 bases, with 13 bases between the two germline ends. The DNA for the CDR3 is TGTGCCACCAGCAGAGATTCGGCGGGGTTACAGCCCCAGCATTTT. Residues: CATSRDSAGLQPQHF. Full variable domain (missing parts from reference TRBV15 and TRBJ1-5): DAMVIQNPRYQVTQFGKPVTLSCSQTLNHNVMYWYQQKSSQAPKLLFHYYDKDFNNEADTPDNFQSRRPNTSFCFLDIRSPGLGDTAMYLCATSRDSAGLQPQHFGDGTRLSIL.

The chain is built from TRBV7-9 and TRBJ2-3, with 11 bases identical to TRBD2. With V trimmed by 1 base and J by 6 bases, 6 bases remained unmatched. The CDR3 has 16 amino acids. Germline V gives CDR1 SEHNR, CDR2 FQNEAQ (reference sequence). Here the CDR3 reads CASSLGLAGPWDTQYF. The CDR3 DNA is TGTGCCAGCAGCTTAGGACTAGCGGGGCCCTGGGATACGCAGTATTTT.

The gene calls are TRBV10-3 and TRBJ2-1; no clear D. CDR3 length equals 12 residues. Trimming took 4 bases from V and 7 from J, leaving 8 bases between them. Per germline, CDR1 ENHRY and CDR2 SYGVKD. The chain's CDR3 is CAISVGRNEQFF. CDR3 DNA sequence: TGTGCCATCAGTGTCGGACGGAATGAGCAGTTCTTC.

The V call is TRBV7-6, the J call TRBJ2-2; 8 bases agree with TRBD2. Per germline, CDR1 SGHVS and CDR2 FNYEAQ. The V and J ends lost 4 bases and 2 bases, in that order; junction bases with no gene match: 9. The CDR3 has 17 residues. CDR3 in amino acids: CASSSFFLAGNTGELFF. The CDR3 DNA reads TGTGCCAGCAGCTCGTTTTTTCTAGCGGGCAACACCGGGGAGCTGTTTTTT.

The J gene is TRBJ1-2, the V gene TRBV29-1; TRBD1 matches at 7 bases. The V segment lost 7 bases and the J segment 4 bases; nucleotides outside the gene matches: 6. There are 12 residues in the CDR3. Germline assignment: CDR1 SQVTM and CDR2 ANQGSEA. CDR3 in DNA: TGCAGCGCCGACAGGGTTATCTATGGCTACACCTTC. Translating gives CSADRVIYGYTF. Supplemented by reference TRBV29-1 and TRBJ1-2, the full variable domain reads SAVISQKPSRDICQRGTSLTIQCQVDSQVTMMFWYRQQPGQSLTLIATANQGSEATYESGFVIDKFPISRPNLTFSTLTVSNMSPEDSSIYLCSADRVIYGYTFGSGTRLTVV.

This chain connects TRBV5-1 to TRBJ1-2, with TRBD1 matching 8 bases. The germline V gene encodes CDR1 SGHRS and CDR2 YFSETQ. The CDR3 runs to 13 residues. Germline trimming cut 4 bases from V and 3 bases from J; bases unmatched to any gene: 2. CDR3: CASSAGQDYGYTF. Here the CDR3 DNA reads TGCGCCAGCAGCGCGGGACAGGACTATGGCTACACCTTC.

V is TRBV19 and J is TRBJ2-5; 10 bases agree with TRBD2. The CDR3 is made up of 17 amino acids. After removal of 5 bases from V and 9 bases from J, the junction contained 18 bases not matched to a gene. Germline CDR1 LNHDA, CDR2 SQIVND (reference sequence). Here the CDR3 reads CASSRRLAGTPWEAQYF. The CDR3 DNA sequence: TGTGCCAGTAGTCGCCGACTAGCGGGTACCCCCTGGGAAGCCCAGTACTTC. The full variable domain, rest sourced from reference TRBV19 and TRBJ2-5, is DGGITQSPKYLFRKEGQNVTLSCEQNLNHDAMYWYRQDPGQGLRLIYYSQIVNDFQKGDIAEGYSVSREKKESFPLTVTSAQKNPTAFYLCASSRRLAGTPWEAQYFGPGTRLLVL.

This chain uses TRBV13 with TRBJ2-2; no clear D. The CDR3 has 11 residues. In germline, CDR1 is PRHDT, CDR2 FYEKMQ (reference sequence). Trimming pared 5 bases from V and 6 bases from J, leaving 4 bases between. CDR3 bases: TGTGCCAGCAGCCAATCCGGGGAGCTGTTTTTT. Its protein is CASSQSGELFF.

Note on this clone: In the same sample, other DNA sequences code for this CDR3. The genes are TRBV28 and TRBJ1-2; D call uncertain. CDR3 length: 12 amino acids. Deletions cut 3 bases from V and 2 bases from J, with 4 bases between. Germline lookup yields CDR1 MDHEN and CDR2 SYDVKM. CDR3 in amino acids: CASSLTNYGYTF. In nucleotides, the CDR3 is TGTGCCAGCAGTTTGACAAACTATGGCTACACCTTC.

The CDR3 here is CATSKPGARVYGYTF. CDR3 coding DNA: TGTGCCACCAGCAAACCTGGGGCACGCGTCTATGGCTACACCTTC. This rearrangement joins TRBV15 to TRBJ1-2; possible D gene TRBD1, 5 bases. CDR3 length: 15 residues. Trimming removed 4 bases at V and 4 bases at J, with 16 bases between. CDR1 and CDR2 (germline): LNHNV, YYDKDF (reference sequence).

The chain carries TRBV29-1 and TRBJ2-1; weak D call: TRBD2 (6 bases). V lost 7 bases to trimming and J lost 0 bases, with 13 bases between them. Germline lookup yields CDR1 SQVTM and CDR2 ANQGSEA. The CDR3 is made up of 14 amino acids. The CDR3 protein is CSDTGGSSYNEQFF. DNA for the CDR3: TGCAGCGACACAGGAGGGAGCTCCTACAATGAGCAGTTCTTC.

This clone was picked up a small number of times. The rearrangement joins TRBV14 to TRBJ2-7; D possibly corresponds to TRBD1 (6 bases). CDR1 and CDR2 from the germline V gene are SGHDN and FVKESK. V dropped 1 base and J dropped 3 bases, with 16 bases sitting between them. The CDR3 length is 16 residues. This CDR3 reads CASSQGAGEQVYEQYF. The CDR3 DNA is TGTGCCAGCAGCCAAGGAGCAGGGGAGCAGGTCTACGAGCAGTACTTC.

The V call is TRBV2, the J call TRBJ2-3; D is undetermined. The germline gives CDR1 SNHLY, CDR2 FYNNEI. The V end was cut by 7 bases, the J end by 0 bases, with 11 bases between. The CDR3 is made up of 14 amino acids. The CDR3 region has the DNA TGTGCCAGCATACGGCAGATTAGCACAGATACGCAGTATTTT. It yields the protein CASIRQISTDTQYF.

The CDR3 spells CASSFLGQGSNTGELFF. As DNA, the CDR3 is TGTGCCAGCAGTTTCCTGGGACAGGGGTCGAACACCGGGGAGCTGTTTTTT. The J gene is TRBJ2-2, the V gene TRBV28, with 10 bases identical to TRBD1. CDR1 and CDR2 (germline): MDHEN, SYDVKM. The CDR3 spans 17 residues. With 3 bases clipped from V and 0 bases from J, the junction kept 4 bases outside the gene matches.

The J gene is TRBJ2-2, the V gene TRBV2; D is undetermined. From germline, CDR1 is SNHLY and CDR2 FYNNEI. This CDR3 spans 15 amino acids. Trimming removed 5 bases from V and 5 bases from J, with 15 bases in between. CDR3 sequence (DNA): TGTGCCAGCAGTCTCGAAGGCGTCGGGACCGGGGAGCTGTTTTTT. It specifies CASSLEGVGTGELFF.